The 31 T cell receptor beta chains below were found in one sample sequenced in a study of siplizumab effects on memory and regulatory T cells. TCRdb keeps only in-frame clones here, not all; method: immunoSEQ multiplex PCR. This table holds some 80,000 clones, 95% found once. The material sequenced was CD8+ T cells sorted from blood. The receptor source for this set is a human donor in good health.

This chain joins TRBV30 and TRBJ1-3, with D possibly TRBD1 on 5 matching bases. The CDR3 covers 13 residues. Trimming removed 5 bases at V and 4 bases at J, with 12 bases between. Germline lookup yields CDR1 GTSNPN and CDR2 SVGIG (reference sequence). The CDR3 coding sequence is TGTGCCTGGGCAGGGTCGGTGGGAAACACCATATATTTT. Its translation: CAWAGSVGNTIYF.

This CDR3 reads CASSSAGGELFF. CDR3 nucleotides: TGTGCCAGCAGCTCGGCGGGCGGGGAGCTGTTTTTT. The J gene is TRBJ2-2, the V gene TRBV7-3; possible D gene TRBD2, 5 bases. Trimming removed 4 bases from V and 7 bases from J, with 7 bases in between. The CDR3 runs 12 residues. Germline V gene lookup returns CDR1 SGHTA and CDR2 FQGTGA.

The rearrangement uses TRBV6-6 and TRBJ1-3; D uncertain. Trimming stripped 0 bases from V and 2 bases from J, with 8 bases between. CDR3 length equals 15 residues. The germline gives CDR1 MNHNY, CDR2 SVGAGI (reference sequence). CDR3 amino acids: CASSYSSPAGNTIYF. As DNA, the CDR3 is TGTGCCAGCAGTTACTCCAGTCCAGCTGGAAACACCATATATTTT.

The chain carries TRBV19 and TRBJ1-5, with D unclear. CDR1 is LNHDA and CDR2 is SQIVND in the germline V gene (reference sequence). V shed 3 bases and J shed 7 bases, with 10 bases lying between them. CDR3 size: 13 residues. The CDR3 region has the DNA TGTGCCAGTAGTATGAGAGTTCGGCAGCCCCAGCATTTT. Its translation: CASSMRVRQPQHF.

This sequence joins TRBV4-1 and TRBJ2-7; D gene unclear. The CDR3 runs 11 residues. Trimming stripped 6 bases from V and 3 bases from J, with 6 bases between. The germline CDR1 and CDR2 sequences are MGHRA and YSYEKL. CDR3 bases: TGCGCCAGCAGTCAGAACTACGAGCAGTACTTC. Protein sequence: CASSQNYEQYF.

The rearrangement joins TRBV9 to TRBJ2-1, with 7 bases that match TRBD2. Trimming removed 3 bases from V and 9 bases from J; junction bases left unmatched: 6. The CDR3 extends over 13 amino acids. CDR1 is SGDLS, CDR2 YYNGEE, per germline. The CDR3 coding sequence is TGTGCCAGCAGCGATAGAGGACTAGGTGAGCAGTTCTTC. Protein product: CASSDRGLGEQFF. Full variable domain (missing parts from reference TRBV9 and TRBJ2-1): DSGVTQTPKHLITATGQRVTLRCSPRSGDLSVYWYQQSLDQGLQFLIQYYNGEERAKGNILERFSAQQFPDLHSELNLSSLELGDSALYFCASSDRGLGEQFFGPGTRLTVL.

The gene calls are TRBV5-8 and TRBJ2-3, with TRBD2 matching 10 bases. Germline V CDR1 and CDR2: SGHTS, YDEGEE. V gave up 0 bases and J gave up 3 bases; unmatched junction bases: 4. The CDR3 sequence is 16 residues long. The CDR3 DNA reads TGTGCCAGCAGCTTGGGGGCTAGCGGGAGTACAGATACGCAGTATTTT. Translation gives CASSLGASGSTDTQYF.

This chain uses TRBV6-5 with TRBJ1-1; D not resolved. V lost 8 bases and J 4 bases, leaving 17 bases between the germline ends. The germline V gene encodes CDR1 MNHEY and CDR2 SVGAGI. This CDR3 contains 14 residues. The DNA of the CDR3 is TGTGCCAGCTGGGTTGGCCCCAGACGCACTGAAGCTTTCTTT. Its translation is CASWVGPRRTEAFF.

The chain couples TRBV4-2 to TRBJ2-7, with D perhaps matching TRBD1 or TRBD2 (5 bases each). Germline CDR1 reads LGHNA; CDR2 reads YNFKEQ. This CDR3 is 16 amino acids long. Trimming removed 0 bases at V and 0 bases at J, with 12 bases between. The CDR3: CASSQEPPGSSYEQYF. For the CDR3, the DNA is TGTGCCAGCAGCCAAGAACCCCCAGGGAGCTCCTACGAGCAGTACTTC.

This clone was recorded only once. CDR3 coding DNA: TGTGCCAGCAGTTACTATCTGGGGAACACTGAAGCTTTCTTT. This gives the protein CASSYYLGNTEAFF. The chain joins TRBV6-5 to TRBJ1-1; D remains unclear. Per germline, CDR1 MNHEY and CDR2 SVGAGI. V was cut by 1 base and J by 1 base, with 7 bases left in between. This CDR3 has 14 amino acids.

V is TRBV27 and J is TRBJ1-1, with D possibly TRBD1 on 5 matching bases. CDR1 is MNHEY and CDR2 is SMNVEV in the germline V gene (reference sequence). The CDR3 runs to 12 residues. V gave up 6 bases and J gave up 4 bases, with 9 bases separating them. This CDR3 is CASSVGGTEAFF. As DNA, the CDR3 is TGTGCCAGCAGCGTTGGGGGCACTGAAGCTTTCTTT.

This sequence joins TRBV4-2 and TRBJ2-1, with 10 bases lining up with TRBD2. Germline-derived CDR1 and CDR2 are LGHNA and YNFKEQ. This CDR3 comprises 19 residues. V was clipped by 4 bases and J by 3 bases; unmatched bases: 15. CDR3 sequence reads: CASSLLWGPGTSDYNEQFF. CDR3 DNA: TGTGCCAGCAGCCTACTTTGGGGCCCAGGGACTAGCGACTACAATGAGCAGTTCTTC.

The rearrangement uses TRBV19 and TRBJ1-5; TRBD1 matches at 7 bases. The CDR3 is 13 residues long. In germline, CDR1 is LNHDA, CDR2 SQIVND (reference sequence). J was trimmed by 2 bases and V by 7 bases; bases with no gene match: 2. In nucleotides, the CDR3 is TGTGCCAGTACCGGACAGGGCAATCAGCCCCAGCATTTT. Its protein product is CASTGQGNQPQHF.

The rearrangement uses TRBV5-6 and TRBJ1-1, with D unclear. The CDR3 contains 13 residues. In germline, CDR1 is SGHDT, CDR2 YYEEEE. Trimming removed 0 bases at V and 1 base at J, with 4 bases between. As DNA, the CDR3 is TGTGCCAGCAGCTTGGTAGCGAACACTGAAGCTTTCTTT. This translates into CASSLVANTEAFF.

The chain recombines TRBV27 with TRBJ1-1; 7 nucleotides agree with TRBD1. CDR3 length equals 14 residues. Germline assignment: CDR1 MNHEY and CDR2 SMNVEV (reference sequence). V shed 4 bases and J 7 bases; nucleotides not matched to a gene: 9. CDR3 sequence reads: CASSSTRGRGEAFF. The CDR3 DNA follows: TGTGCCAGCAGTTCTACGAGGGGGCGCGGTGAAGCTTTCTTT.

The V gene is TRBV7-2, the J gene TRBJ2-3; no clear D. Trimming pared 1 base from V and 4 bases from J, leaving 6 bases between. CDR1 and CDR2 from the germline V gene are SGHTA and FQGNSA. The CDR3 loop spans 13 amino acids. DNA for the CDR3: TGTGCCAGCAGCTTAGTCAGCGCAGATACGCAGTATTTT. Protein product: CASSLVSADTQYF. The full variable domain, in which reference TRBV7-2 and TRBJ2-3 provide the parts outside the CDR3, is GAGVSQSPSNKVTEKGKDVELRCDPISGHTALYWYRQSLGQGLEFLIYFQGNSAPDKSGLPSDRFSAERTGGSVSTLTIQRTQQEDSAVYLCASSLVSADTQYFGPGTRLTVL.

The chain joins TRBV6-6 to TRBJ2-7, with 7 bases identical to TRBD2. From germline, CDR1 is MNHNY and CDR2 SVGAGI (reference sequence). With 4 bases clipped from V and 2 bases from J, the junction kept 11 bases outside the gene matches. This CDR3 contains 16 residues. CDR3 residues: CASSSSGLEGPYEQYF. Written as DNA, the CDR3 is TGTGCCAGCAGTTCTTCAGGACTAGAAGGTCCCTACGAGCAGTACTTC.

The V and J genes are TRBV19 and TRBJ1-4; 7 bases agree with TRBD1. V was clipped by 5 bases and J by 4 bases; unmatched bases: 7. CDR1 and CDR2 from the germline V gene are LNHDA and SQIVND (reference sequence). CDR3 length: 15 residues. CDR3 nucleotide sequence: TGTGCCAGTAGTGCAAGGGACAGCCTTAATGAAAAACTGTTTTTT. Amino acids: CASSARDSLNEKLFF.

This chain uses TRBV6-5 with TRBJ2-3; no reliable D call. The CDR3 contains 13 residues. V was clipped by 0 bases and J by 5 bases, with 6 bases between them. Germline loops: CDR1 MNHEY, CDR2 SVGAGI. This CDR3 is CASSYSMGDTQYF. The CDR3 nucleotides read TGTGCCAGCAGTTACTCGATGGGAGATACGCAGTATTTT.

V and J are TRBV7-2 and TRBJ2-7; the D is unclear. Trimming cost V 2 bases and J 1 base, with 12 bases left between them. This CDR3 contains 15 residues. CDR1 and CDR2 from the germline V gene are SGHTA and FQGNSA. The CDR3: CASSLNWMRSYEQYF. The CDR3 bases are TGTGCCAGCAGCTTAAATTGGATGCGGTCCTACGAGCAGTACTTC.

This chain joins TRBV7-9 and TRBJ2-7; unclear D gene. Per germline, CDR1 SEHNR and CDR2 FQNEAQ (reference sequence). The CDR3 is made up of 13 amino acids. V lost 5 bases and J 3 bases, leaving 11 bases between the germline ends. CDR3 bases: TGTGCCAGCAGCGACGAGGTAATCTACGAGCAGTACTTC. Residues: CASSDEVIYEQYF.

The rearrangement links TRBV19 to TRBJ2-5, with a possible D match to TRBD1 (5 bases). V was clipped by 6 bases and J by 1 base, with 12 bases between them. This CDR3 contains 14 residues. Germline CDR1 is LNHDA and CDR2 is SQIVND (reference sequence). The CDR3 DNA reads TGTGCCAGTAGCCCTTGGGGCAGCCAAGAGACCCAGTACTTC. It specifies CASSPWGSQETQYF.

V gene TRBV19 combines with J gene TRBJ1-2; D possibly corresponds to TRBD1 (5 bases). Trimming removed 5 bases at V and 7 bases at J, with 14 bases between. CDR1 is LNHDA, CDR2 SQIVND, per germline (reference sequence). The CDR3 length is 13 residues. CDR3 nucleotides: TGTGCCAGTAGTTGGGACGGAGGGCCTGGCTACACCTTC. Translation gives CASSWDGGPGYTF.

This CDR3 is CASSPGPKDTQYF. Written as DNA, the CDR3 is TGTGCCAGCAGCCCTGGGCCGAAAGATACGCAGTATTTT. The chain is built from TRBV7-9 and TRBJ2-3, with D uncertain. CDR1 and CDR2 (germline): SEHNR, FQNEAQ (reference sequence). V lost 5 bases and J 5 bases, leaving 11 bases between the germline ends. The CDR3 extends over 13 amino acids.

The chain has TRBV5-6 and TRBJ2-6; D possibly corresponds to TRBD1 (5 bases). Trimming took 3 bases from V and 4 from J, leaving 8 bases between them. The CDR3 runs to 14 residues. The germline V gene encodes CDR1 SGHDT and CDR2 YYEEEE. The CDR3 nucleotides read TGTGCCAGCAGCTATGGGGCCGGGGCCAACGTCCTGACTTTC. This sequence encodes CASSYGAGANVLTF.

The chain uses TRBV11-2 and TRBJ2-3; 7 bases line up with TRBD2. The CDR3 extends over 17 amino acids. Per the germline V gene, CDR1 is SGHAT and CDR2 is FQNNGV. After removal of 2 bases from V and 0 bases from J, the junction contained 8 bases not matched to a gene. The DNA of the CDR3 is TGTGCCAGCAGCTTACCCCTAAGCGGGGAGAGCACAGATACGCAGTATTTT. Its protein product is CASSLPLSGESTDTQYF.

The gene calls are TRBV7-9 and TRBJ1-5; TRBD1 is a possible D gene (5 bases). The CDR3 extends over 14 amino acids. Germline assignment: CDR1 SEHNR and CDR2 FQNEAQ (reference sequence). With 4 bases removed from V and 4 bases from J, the gap between germline ends came to 11 bases. CDR3 sequence: CASSSRDGNQPQHF. The DNA for the CDR3 is TGTGCCAGCAGCTCCAGGGACGGTAATCAGCCCCAGCATTTT.

The chain recombines TRBV6-5 with TRBJ1-2; 7 nucleotides agree with TRBD1. Germline V gives CDR1 MNHEY, CDR2 SVGAGI. V lost 6 bases and J lost 4; bases outside the gene matches: 8. This CDR3 has 14 amino acids. CDR3 DNA: TGTGCCAGCAGACCAACAGGGGACCCCTATGGCTACACCTTC. Translation: CASRPTGDPYGYTF.

This clone has only one observation. The chain couples TRBV7-9 to TRBJ2-5, with a tentative D call TRBD1 (7 bases). CDR1 and CDR2 from the germline V gene are SEHNR and FQNEAQ (reference sequence). The CDR3 covers 14 residues. The V end was cut by 8 bases, the J end by 5 bases, with 18 bases between. DNA of the CDR3: TGTGCCAGCCGGATAACAGGGGACTGGGAGACCCAGTACTTC. Amino acid sequence: CASRITGDWETQYF.

The rearrangement joins TRBV19 to TRBJ1-2, with D possibly TRBD1 on 5 matching bases. V was shortened by 7 bases and J by 0 bases, with 18 bases between the two germline ends. Germline CDR1 and CDR2: LNHDA and SQIVND (reference sequence). CDR3 length: 16 amino acids. Here the CDR3 DNA reads TGTGCCAGTACCCCGGGGGAGTATATTCCTAACTATGGCTACACCTTC. Its protein product is CASTPGEYIPNYGYTF.

The genes are TRBV6-5 and TRBJ1-5, with D uncertain. The CDR3 is 13 residues long. The V end was cut by 5 bases, the J end by 0 bases, with 5 bases between. Germline loops: CDR1 MNHEY, CDR2 SVGAGI. This chain's CDR3 is CASSTSSNQPQHF. In nucleotides, the CDR3 is TGTGCCAGCAGTACAAGTAGCAATCAGCCCCAGCATTTT.